This T cell receptor (beta chain) was captured by sequencing in a study of shared clonotypes between healthy human individuals. Study in general: CD4 naive cells filled three plates per donor, CD4 memory three, CD8 naive two and CD8 memory one. Study-wide points: When compared with the clonotypes that were shared by all four sorted-subset donors, the non-shared clonotypes turned out to have lower generation probabilities. With several donors compared, around 4.7% of naive CD4 clonotypes were shared.

Selected positively for CCR7 and CD45RO-negative, naive CD8 cells excluded terminally differentiated effector memory CD45RA+ cells. Germline lookup yields CDR1 MDHEN and CDR2 SYDVKM. J was trimmed by 4 bases and V by 6 bases; bases with no gene match: 3. The CDR3 consists of 13 residues. The input for sorted-subset replicate PCRs was approximately 210 ng DNA, 30,000 or so T cell genomes. Some clones are missing from TCRdb's copy, which holds only in-frame ones; the method was immunoSEQ multiplex PCR. The data hold hundreds of thousands of clones, with 80% to 95% observed a single time. A note on this clone: The antigen is undetermined. The sample holds other DNA sequences that translate to the same CDR3.

The receptor comes from a man aged 25 to 45 in good health. Sequenced sample: naive CD8+ T cells sorted from blood. The V and J genes are TRBV28 and TRBJ1-2; 9 bases are a match to TRBD1. The CDR3 reads CASRPDRGYGYTF. CDR3 DNA: TGTGCCAGCAGGCCGGACAGGGGCTATGGCTACACCTTC.